One T cell receptor (beta chain) is described in this entry. The target antigen is unknown. These data originate in a study of spatial heterogeneity in lung cancer. Overall study results and limits: Expanded alpha and beta TCR counts within tumors tracked tumor mutation counts.

The CDR3 sequence is 12 residues long. The V and J ends lost 6 bases and 8 bases respectively, with 13 bases between them. Germline V gene lookup returns CDR1 KGHSH and CDR2 LQKENI. All TCR cDNA molecules were individually tagged with a unique molecular identifier. A single record per CDR3 protein comes from TCRdb applying MiXCR to the 5' RACE reads. The sample has about 14,000 distinct CDR3 sequences; 2.5% to 3.5% are singletons. As for time point: sample taken at primary tumor resection. The rearrangement uses TRBV18 and TRBJ1-2; no clear D. The sample was lung tumor tissue, taken at surgery. The TCR sequence derives from a male donor with early-stage non-small cell lung cancer. The CDR3 DNA reads as TGTGCCAGCTCGGTTGGCGCCGGGGGCTACACCTTC. Its protein product is CASSVGAGGYTF.